A single sample gave rise to the 24 T cell receptor beta chains below, sequenced in a study of shared clonotypes between healthy human individuals. Assay used: immunoSEQ multiplex PCR; TCRdb lists only in-frame clones, some missing. The table has about 1 million clones, roughly 74% seen once. Sequencing was done on a sample of memory CD4+ T cells from PBMCs. Subset indicated: CD45RA-negative fraction. The receptors derive from a man between 18 and 29 years old in good health. Some clones in this sample may be carry-over from other donors' samples.

The rearrangement uses TRBV5-1 and TRBJ2-3, with 9 positions matching TRBD1. The J segment lost 6 bases and the V segment lost 4 bases, leaving 9 bases of the junction unmatched. The length of the CDR3 is 15 residues. CDR1 and CDR2 from the germline V gene are SGHRS and YFSETQ. This CDR3 reads CASSTTGGSADTQYF. In DNA, the CDR3 is TGCGCCAGCAGCACCACAGGGGGCTCGGCGGATACGCAGTATTTT. The whole variable domain, filled in from reference TRBV5-1 and TRBJ2-3, reads KAGVTQTPRYLIKTRGQQVTLSCSPISGHRSVSWYQQTPGQGLQFLFEYFSETQRNKGNFPGRFSGRQFSNSRSEMNVSTLELGDSALYLCASSTTGGSADTQYFGPGTRLTVL.

This rearrangement joins TRBV28 to TRBJ2-1, with no clear D. V was cut by 6 bases and J by 4 bases, with 22 bases left in between. The CDR3 has 17 amino acids. Germline loops: CDR1 MDHEN, CDR2 SYDVKM. Here the CDR3 DNA reads TGTGCCAGCAGACGCACGCCAACTATAACCCTGTACAATGAGCAGTTCTTC. Translating it yields CASRRTPTITLYNEQFF.

V gene TRBV28 combines with J gene TRBJ2-7; D possibly corresponds to TRBD1 (6 bases). CDR1 and CDR2 from the germline V gene are MDHEN and SYDVKM. The CDR3 is 15 residues long. V gave up 6 bases and J gave up 4 bases, with 19 bases separating them. The CDR3 spells CASRRPPGQIYEQYF. The CDR3 DNA reads TGTGCCAGCAGACGACCTCCGGGACAAATTTACGAGCAGTACTTC.

This chain links TRBV9 with TRBJ2-3, with 11 bases identical to TRBD2. This CDR3 region has 18 residues. The ends lost 3 bases at V and 1 base at J; junction bases unmatched: 10. The V gene's germline CDR1 is SGDLS and CDR2 YYNGEE. The CDR3 DNA follows: TGTGCCAGCAGCGCCGCCCCCCCGGGACTAGCGGGCACAGATACGCAGTATTTT. Its translation is CASSAAPPGLAGTDTQYF.

CDR3 sequence (DNA): TGTGCCAGCAGTCCGCAGGGAAGGGCCAAAAACATTCAGTACTTC. It codes for CASSPQGRAKNIQYF. This rearrangement joins TRBV27 to TRBJ2-4, with D perhaps TRBD1 (5 bases). Trimming pared 5 bases from V and 1 base from J, leaving 12 bases between. The CDR3 spans 15 residues. Germline V gene sequence: CDR1 MNHEY, CDR2 SMNVEV (reference sequence).

CDR3 in amino acids: CASSEGGLTGEQYF. The CDR3 DNA reads TGTGCCAGCAGTGAGGGGGGGTTAACGGGCGAGCAGTACTTC. The gene calls are TRBV6-1 and TRBJ2-7; the match to TRBD2 covers 7 bases. The V gene end was trimmed by 3 bases and the J gene end by 6 bases; junction bases not matched to a gene: 8. Germline CDR1 MNHNS, CDR2 SASEGT. This CDR3 contains 14 residues.

The rearrangement joins TRBV6-1 to TRBJ1-5; unclear D gene. Trimming took 3 bases from V and 3 from J, leaving 6 bases between them. The CDR3 contains 13 residues. CDR1 is MNHNS, CDR2 SASEGT, per germline. The CDR3 nucleotides are TGTGCCAGCAGTGAGGGCAACAATCAGCCCCAGCATTTT. Protein product: CASSEGNNQPQHF.

The rearrangement joins TRBV5-1 to TRBJ2-6; no reliable D call. The V end lost 1 base, the J end lost 0 bases, and 5 bases lay between the germline ends. The CDR3 spans 15 residues. Germline loops: CDR1 SGHRS, CDR2 YFSETQ. The CDR3, as DNA: TGCGCCAGCAGCTTGATAAGCTCTGGGGCCAACGTCCTGACTTTC. As protein: CASSLISSGANVLTF.

This chain joins TRBV4-2 and TRBJ1-5, with 7 nucleotides matching TRBD1. In germline, CDR1 is LGHNA, CDR2 YNFKEQ. This CDR3 has 16 residues. V lost 3 bases and J lost 3; bases outside the gene matches: 8. The CDR3 DNA reads as TGTGCCAGCAGCCAGGAAGGACAGGTTCTCAATCAGCCCCAGCATTTT. It specifies CASSQEGQVLNQPQHF.

V usage is TRBV2 and J usage is TRBJ2-1; 9 positions match TRBD1. Trimming took 3 bases from V and 8 from J; bases not matched to a gene: 8. The CDR3 sequence is 15 residues long. Per germline, CDR1 SNHLY and CDR2 FYNNEI. CDR3 sequence (DNA): TGTGCCAGCAGTGAGCGAGGGACAGGGTTGGATGAGCAGTTCTTC. Translated: CASSERGTGLDEQFF.

Concerning this clone: This sample also contains other DNA sequences that code for the same CDR3. The rearrangement links TRBV2 to TRBJ2-5; TRBD2 agrees at 9 bases. After removal of 7 bases from V and 2 bases from J, the junction contained 5 bases not matched to a gene. The V gene's germline CDR1 is SNHLY and CDR2 FYNNEI. CDR3 length equals 14 residues. The CDR3 DNA follows: TGTGCCAGCATGGGTCTAGCGGGACAAGAGACCCAGTACTTC. Its protein is CASMGLAGQETQYF.

This chain connects TRBV29-1 to TRBJ2-1, with TRBD2 matching 9 bases. CDR3 size: 15 residues. Germline CDR1 SQVTM, CDR2 ANQGSEA. With V trimmed by 7 bases and J by 4 bases, 11 bases remained unmatched. CDR3 region: CSAAGAGGVYNEQFF. CDR3 DNA: TGCAGCGCCGCCGGGGCGGGAGGGGTATACAATGAGCAGTTCTTC.

V is TRBV9 and J is TRBJ1-2, with a possible D match to TRBD1 (6 bases). This CDR3 region has 12 residues. CDR1 is SGDLS and CDR2 is YYNGEE in the germline V gene. V lost 1 base and J lost 8, with 9 bases in between. The CDR3 DNA is TGTGCCAGCAGCGTACAGGGGTGGGGCTACACCTTC. The encoded protein is CASSVQGWGYTF.

V is TRBV28 and J is TRBJ2-7; no clear D gene. V was trimmed by 4 bases and J by 6 bases, leaving 19 bases between them. CDR3 size: 15 residues. The V gene's germline CDR1 is MDHEN and CDR2 SYDVKM. In nucleotides, the CDR3 is TGTGCCAGCAGTTCCCCTGATCAGTTGGCCGTCGAGCAGTACTTC. Protein sequence: CASSSPDQLAVEQYF. The full variable domain, with the rest looked up from reference TRBV28 and TRBJ2-7, is DVKVTQSSRYLVKRTGEKVFLECVQDMDHENMFWYRQDPGLGLRLIYFSYDVKMKEKGDIPEGYSVSREKKERFSLILESASTNQTSMYLCASSSPDQLAVEQYFGPGTRLTVT.

The chain combines TRBV28 with TRBJ1-2; perhaps TRBD1 as D (5 bases). CDR3 size: 14 residues. The germline V and J ends were trimmed by 5 bases and 2 bases, with 12 bases remaining between them. Germline values: CDR1 MDHEN, CDR2 SYDVKM. The CDR3 nucleotides are TGTGCCAGCAGTGAAGGGACGGGGAACTATGGCTACACCTTC. Translating gives CASSEGTGNYGYTF.

This sequence joins TRBV28 and TRBJ2-7, with 12 positions matching TRBD1. Germline loops: CDR1 MDHEN, CDR2 SYDVKM. The length of the CDR3 is 15 residues. With 6 bases clipped from V and 5 bases from J, the junction kept 8 bases outside the gene matches. CDR3 residues: CASRAGGQGANEQYF. DNA for the CDR3: TGTGCCAGCAGAGCGGGGGGACAGGGGGCTAACGAGCAGTACTTC. The full variable domain, completed using reference TRBV28 and TRBJ2-7, is DVKVTQSSRYLVKRTGEKVFLECVQDMDHENMFWYRQDPGLGLRLIYFSYDVKMKEKGDIPEGYSVSREKKERFSLILESASTNQTSMYLCASRAGGQGANEQYFGPGTRLTVT.

The CDR3 sequence is CASSLAFLPPPGPQKKLDTQYF. The CDR3 nucleotides are TGCGCCAGCAGCTTGGCCTTCCTCCCACCCCCGGGTCCGCAAAAAAAATTAGATACGCAGTATTTT. This chain connects TRBV5-1 to TRBJ2-3, with D unresolved. The CDR3 length is 22 residues. The V end lost 0 bases, the J end lost 5 bases, and 34 bases lay between the germline ends. Germline CDR1 SGHRS, CDR2 YFSETQ.

CDR3: CASSSTGLYQETQYF. For the CDR3, the DNA is TGTGCCAGCAGCTCGACAGGGCTCTACCAAGAGACCCAGTACTTC. This sequence joins TRBV9 and TRBJ2-5, with TRBD1 identical over 7 bases. The CDR3 runs 15 residues. V trimming: 4 bases; J trimming: 0 bases; junction bases outside the gene matches: 6. The germline V gene has CDR1 SGDLS and CDR2 YYNGEE.

The chain carries TRBV18 and TRBJ2-7; 9 bases align to TRBD1. The CDR3 covers 15 residues. V trimming: 4 bases; J trimming: 3 bases; junction bases outside the gene matches: 7. Per germline, CDR1 KGHSH and CDR2 LQKENI. The CDR3 nucleotides read TGTGCCAGCTCACGAAACCCGGGACAGGGCTACGAGCAGTACTTC. Protein sequence: CASSRNPGQGYEQYF.

The chain carries TRBV5-4 and TRBJ1-6, with 7 nucleotides matching TRBD1. The CDR3 consists of 15 residues. Per the germline V gene, CDR1 is SGHNT and CDR2 is YYREEE (reference sequence). V lost 1 base to trimming and J lost 9 bases; unmatched junction nucleotides: 7. The CDR3 spells CASSLWRQGPSPLHF. Written as DNA, the CDR3 is TGTGCCAGCAGCTTGTGGCGACAGGGTCCTTCACCCCTCCACTTT.

The J gene is TRBJ2-7, the V gene TRBV4-2; D may match TRBD1 or TRBD2 (5 bases each). The germline V gene has CDR1 LGHNA and CDR2 YNFKEQ. Trimming took 0 bases from V and 3 from J, leaving 15 bases between them. The CDR3 covers 16 residues. The CDR3 DNA reads TGTGCCAGCAGCCAAGATTGGGGCCCACGGGGCTACGAGCAGTACTTC. It specifies CASSQDWGPRGYEQYF.

The chain uses TRBV7-9 and TRBJ1-1; D gene ambiguous. This CDR3 comprises 16 residues. Germline V lookup: CDR1 SEHNR, CDR2 FQNEAQ (reference sequence). The V end was cut by 7 bases, the J end by 4 bases, with 22 bases between. CDR3 protein: CASNRMGSLSFTEAFF. The CDR3 DNA follows: TGTGCCAGCAACCGGATGGGCAGTTTGTCTTTCACTGAAGCTTTCTTT.

This clone has just a few counts. V gene TRBV5-1 combines with J gene TRBJ1-1; TRBD1 aligns across 7 bases. The trim removed 6 bases at V and 3 bases at J, leaving 8 bases unmatched. The germline V gene has CDR1 SGHRS and CDR2 YFSETQ. This CDR3 is 14 amino acids long. Here the CDR3 reads CASTEPGGYTEAFF. CDR3 bases: TGCGCCAGCACCGAACCAGGGGGTTACACTGAAGCTTTCTTT.

Worth noting for this clone: The identical CDR3 is also encoded by other nucleotide sequences in the sample. The V gene is TRBV11-2, the J gene TRBJ1-2; D is uncertain. This CDR3 comprises 12 residues. CDR1 and CDR2 (germline): SGHAT, FQNNGV. Trimming cost V 0 bases and J 8 bases, with 7 bases left between them. CDR3 sequence: CASSLEQRGYTF. The CDR3 DNA reads TGTGCCAGCAGCTTAGAACAGCGCGGCTACACCTTC.